The 14 T cell receptor beta chains below all came from one sample that was sequenced in a study of siplizumab effects on memory and regulatory T cells. Produced via immunoSEQ multiplex PCR; TCRdb's table is partial and in-frame only. Among tens of thousands of clones, around four fifths were seen once, and the ten largest hold approximately 3.8%. The sequencing sample was made of memory CD4+ T cells sorted from blood. These receptors came from a human donor in good health.

This chain joins TRBV5-4 and TRBJ2-3; 13 bases map to TRBD2. The CDR3 totals 16 residues. J gave up 4 bases and V 5 bases, and 7 bases lay outside the gene matches. Germline lookup yields CDR1 SGHNT and CDR2 YYREEE (reference sequence). CDR3 in amino acids: CASRLAGGLYSDTQYF. CDR3 nucleotide sequence: TGTGCCAGCAGACTAGCGGGGGGGCTTTACTCAGATACGCAGTATTTT.

The chain is built from TRBV6-1 and TRBJ1-1, with unresolved D. This CDR3 contains 13 residues. Germline V lookup: CDR1 MNHNS, CDR2 SASEGT. V was shortened by 8 bases and J by 4 bases, with 14 bases between the two germline ends. The CDR3 loop reads CASLPGSRTEAFF. As DNA, the CDR3 is TGTGCCAGCCTCCCGGGATCCCGCACTGAAGCTTTCTTT.

The chain combines TRBV19 with TRBJ2-1, with TRBD2 matching 13 bases. Germline CDR1 is LNHDA and CDR2 is SQIVND (reference sequence). The CDR3 contains 16 residues. After removal of 3 bases from V and 10 bases from J, the junction contained 9 bases not matched to a gene. As DNA, the CDR3 is TGTGCCAGTAGTATCAGGACTAGCGGGGGCCCTGGGGAGCAGTTCTTC. Its protein is CASSIRTSGGPGEQFF. The full variable domain, rest sourced from reference TRBV19 and TRBJ2-1, is DGGITQSPKYLFRKEGQNVTLSCEQNLNHDAMYWYRQDPGQGLRLIYYSQIVNDFQKGDIAEGYSVSREKKESFPLTVTSAQKNPTAFYLCASSIRTSGGPGEQFFGPGTRLTVL.

V is TRBV10-3 and J is TRBJ1-5; 7 bases are shared with TRBD1. The germline gives CDR1 ENHRY, CDR2 SYGVKD. This CDR3 spans 15 amino acids. Trimming at V came to 6 bases and at J to 1 base, leaving 6 bases not matched to a gene. As DNA, the CDR3 is TGTGCCATCAGCCCCGGACAGGAAAGCAATCAGCCCCAGCATTTT. As protein: CAISPGQESNQPQHF.

The chain uses TRBV10-3 and TRBJ1-1; 10 nucleotides match TRBD1. Looked up from germline, CDR1 is ENHRY and CDR2 is SYGVKD. Losses at the gene ends were 6 bases for V and 3 bases for J; bases not matched to a gene: 7. The CDR3 has 15 residues. The CDR3 DNA reads as TGTGCCATCAGGCGACAGGGGGCAAGCTACACTGAAGCTTTCTTT. Translated: CAIRRQGASYTEAFF.

The chain recombines TRBV18 with TRBJ2-1; 13 bases are shared with TRBD2. The CDR3 has 15 amino acids. Germline V gives CDR1 KGHSH, CDR2 LQKENI. V trimming: 2 bases; J trimming: 9 bases; junction bases outside the gene matches: 4. CDR3 loop: CASSPTSGGAGEQFF. The CDR3 DNA reads TGTGCCAGCTCACCAACTAGCGGGGGGGCCGGTGAGCAGTTCTTC.

V is TRBV7-8 and J is TRBJ2-3; D not certain. CDR1 SGHVS and CDR2 FQNEAQ come from the germline V gene. CDR3 length: 12 residues. The ends were cut back, 5 bases at V and 3 bases at J, with 6 bases in the middle. CDR3 sequence (DNA): TGTGCCAGCAGCCCAGCTACAGATACGCAGTATTTT. Its protein is CASSPATDTQYF.

The chain recombines TRBV6-5 with TRBJ2-3, with TRBD1 as a possible D gene (5 bases). Germline values: CDR1 MNHEY, CDR2 SVGAGI. The CDR3 has 14 amino acids. V lost 8 bases and J 1 base, leaving 13 bases between the germline ends. CDR3 bases: TGTGCCAGCCGAAGGGGTGGGGGCACAGATACGCAGTATTTT. Encoded protein: CASRRGGGTDTQYF.

V usage is TRBV19 and J usage is TRBJ1-1; the D gene is possibly TRBD1 (5 bases). The germline V gene encodes CDR1 LNHDA and CDR2 SQIVND (reference sequence). The CDR3 runs 19 residues. Trimming stripped 3 bases from V and 1 base from J, with 24 bases between. CDR3 DNA: TGTGCCAGTAGTATCCCGTCTGGGGGTTTTGGTGAAGGGAACACTGAAGCTTTCTTT. This codes for CASSIPSGGFGEGNTEAFF. Full variable domain (missing parts from reference TRBV19 and TRBJ1-1): DGGITQSPKYLFRKEGQNVTLSCEQNLNHDAMYWYRQDPGQGLRLIYYSQIVNDFQKGDIAEGYSVSREKKESFPLTVTSAQKNPTAFYLCASSIPSGGFGEGNTEAFFGQGTRLTVV.

The rearrangement uses TRBV18 and TRBJ2-7; possibly TRBD2 for D (5 bases). The CDR3 runs to 13 residues. V lost 5 bases and J lost 4, with 12 bases in between. Germline V lookup: CDR1 KGHSH, CDR2 LQKENI. In nucleotides, the CDR3 is TGTGCCAGCTCAAGGCTAGCTAGGTACGAGCAGTACTTC. Translated: CASSRLARYEQYF.

The chain links TRBV5-4 to TRBJ2-7, with 7 bases identical to TRBD2. With 3 bases clipped from V and 2 bases from J, the junction kept 5 bases outside the gene matches. CDR1 is SGHNT, CDR2 YYREEE, per germline (reference sequence). This CDR3 region has 14 residues. The CDR3 coding sequence is TGTGCCAGCAGCTCCAAGGGAGGGGCCTACGAGCAGTACTTC. It specifies CASSSKGGAYEQYF.

The chain couples TRBV5-1 to TRBJ1-3; D might be TRBD1 (5 bases). The CDR3 is 17 amino acids. V lost 0 bases, J lost 0 bases, and 13 bases lay in between. Germline CDR1 and CDR2: SGHRS and YFSETQ. The CDR3 DNA follows: TGCGCCAGCAGCTTGGGCAATACAGGACCCTCTGGAAACACCATATATTTT. This codes for CASSLGNTGPSGNTIYF.

This rearrangement joins TRBV6-6 to TRBJ1-5; the D is unclear. Trimming took off 6 bases at V and 4 bases at J, with 10 bases between the two ends. The V gene's germline CDR1 is MNHNY and CDR2 SVGAGI (reference sequence). The CDR3 covers 13 residues. The CDR3 DNA reads TGTGCCAGCAGCCCGATTGGAAATCAGCCCCAGCATTTT. Translated: CASSPIGNQPQHF.

The chain is built from TRBV5-4 and TRBJ2-3; D is ambiguous. Germline CDR1 reads SGHNT; CDR2 reads YYREEE (reference sequence). Trimming removed 2 bases at V and 2 bases at J, with 3 bases between. The CDR3 runs 12 residues. The CDR3 bases are TGTGCCAGCAGCTTCGACACAGATACGCAGTATTTT. Translating gives CASSFDTDTQYF.